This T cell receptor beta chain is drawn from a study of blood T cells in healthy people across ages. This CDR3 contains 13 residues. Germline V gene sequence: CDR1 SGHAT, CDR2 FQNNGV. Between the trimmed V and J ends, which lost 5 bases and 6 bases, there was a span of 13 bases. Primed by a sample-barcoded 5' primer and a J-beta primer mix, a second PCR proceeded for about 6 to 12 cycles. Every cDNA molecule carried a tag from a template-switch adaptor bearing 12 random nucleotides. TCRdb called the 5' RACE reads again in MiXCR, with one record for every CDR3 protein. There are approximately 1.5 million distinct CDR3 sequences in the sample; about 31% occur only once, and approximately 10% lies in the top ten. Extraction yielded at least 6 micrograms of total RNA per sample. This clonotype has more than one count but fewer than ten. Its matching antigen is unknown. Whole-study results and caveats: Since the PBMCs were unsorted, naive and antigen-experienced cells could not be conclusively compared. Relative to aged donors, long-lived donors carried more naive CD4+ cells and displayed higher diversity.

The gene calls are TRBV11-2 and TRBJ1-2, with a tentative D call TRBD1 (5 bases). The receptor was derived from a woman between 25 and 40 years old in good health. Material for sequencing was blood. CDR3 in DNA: TGTGCCAGCAGCCTGGCCCCGGGGCATGGCTACACCTTC. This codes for CASSLAPGHGYTF.